Below, 12 T cell receptor beta chains from the same sample are listed, as sequenced in a study of human T cells and chemical hapten exposure. Time point indicated: patch test 2, 6 weeks after DPC sensitization. Stated treatment: therapeutic diphenylcyclopropenone sensitization with weekly scalp DPC. MiXCR was run by TCRdb on the RACE reads, yielding one entry per CDR3 protein. The table includes approximately 91,000 distinct CDR3 sequences, around 10% detected once. The sample was whole blood, taken in connection with sensitization to the hapten diphenylcyclopropenone (DPC). The receptor set was obtained from a man younger than 30 with alopecia areata. Some clones in this sample may be carry-over from other donors' samples.

The V and J genes are TRBV7-9 and TRBJ2-1, with D perhaps TRBD1 (6 bases). Trimming took off 4 bases at V and 3 bases at J, with 16 bases between the two ends. This CDR3 is 16 amino acids long. Germline CDR1 and CDR2: SEHNR and FQNEAQ (reference sequence). CDR3 bases: TGTGCCAGCAGCTCAGGACAGTTCCCGGACTACAATGAGCAGTTCTTC. Encoded protein: CASSSGQFPDYNEQFF.

This clonotype was observed at least ten times. For the CDR3, the DNA is TGCAGCGTTGAGGGACGGAGAGGGGGGAATACTGAAGCTTTCTTT. This sequence encodes CSVEGRRGGNTEAFF. The chain couples TRBV29-1 to TRBJ1-1; tentatively, D is TRBD1 (6 bases). There are 15 residues in the CDR3. CDR1 and CDR2 (germline): SQVTM, ANQGSEA. Trimming pared 3 bases from V and 5 bases from J, leaving 19 bases between.

This clonotype has a count of ten or more. The V and J genes are TRBV3-1 and TRBJ2-5; D unresolved. V lost 2 bases to trimming and J lost 1 base, with 11 bases between them. Germline V gene lookup returns CDR1 LGHDT and CDR2 YNNKEL (reference sequence). The CDR3 is 15 residues long. The DNA for the CDR3 is TGTGCCAGCAGCCAACCCACAGTGATCCAAGAGACCCAGTACTTC. It specifies CASSQPTVIQETQYF.

This clonotype was detected ten times or more. This chain uses TRBV18 with TRBJ1-4; 7 bases match TRBD1. The CDR3 is made up of 15 amino acids. The V and J ends lost 0 bases and 7 bases, in that order; junction bases with no gene match: 5. Germline V gene data show CDR1 as KGHSH and CDR2 as LQKENI. The CDR3 is CASSPPTGIVEKLFF. The CDR3 nucleotides are TGTGCCAGCTCACCACCGACAGGGATTGTTGAAAAACTGTTTTTT.

This clonotype was counted at least ten times. The gene calls are TRBV29-1 and TRBJ1-2; D is unresolved. This CDR3 is built from 12 residues. V was shortened by 2 bases and J by 0 bases, with 4 bases between the two germline ends. Germline assignment: CDR1 SQVTM and CDR2 ANQGSEA. CDR3 sequence reads: CSVERANYGYTF. The CDR3, as DNA: TGCAGCGTTGAAAGGGCTAACTATGGCTACACCTTC. Variable domain in full (rest from reference TRBV29-1 and TRBJ1-2): SAVISQKPSRDICQRGTSLTIQCQVDSQVTMMFWYRQQPGQSLTLIATANQGSEATYESGFVIDKFPISRPNLTFSTLTVSNMSPEDSSIYLCSVERANYGYTFGSGTRLTVV.

This clonotype was counted at least ten times. The chain is built from TRBV20-1 and TRBJ1-1; D unclear. The V end was cut by 3 bases, the J end by 3 bases, with 8 bases between. Germline V gene sequence: CDR1 DFQATT, CDR2 SNEGSKA (reference sequence). The CDR3 length is 12 residues. The CDR3 DNA reads as TGCAGTGCTAGTAGAAGGGACACTGAAGCTTTCTTT. Translating gives CSASRRDTEAFF.

Written as DNA, the CDR3 is TGTGCCAGCAGGCACAGGGAAGAATACAATGAGCAGTTCTTC. Amino acids: CASRHREEYNEQFF. The gene calls are TRBV7-2 and TRBJ2-1, with D possibly being TRBD1 (6 bases). V was pared by 6 bases and J by 4 bases, with 13 bases between. The CDR3 totals 14 residues. Germline values: CDR1 SGHTA, CDR2 FQGNSA.

The chain carries TRBV7-6 and TRBJ2-3; a weak D match, TRBD1 (6 bases). The CDR3 contains 18 residues. V was pared by 2 bases and J by 1 base, with 19 bases between. Germline V CDR1 and CDR2: SGHVS, FNYEAQ. The CDR3 DNA reads TGTGCCAGCAGCTTAACCCCGGGGACACCCACACGCACAGATACGCAGTATTTT. Protein sequence: CASSLTPGTPTRTDTQYF.

This chain links TRBV12-3 or TRBV12-4 with TRBJ2-2; D is possibly TRBD1 (6 bases). V was pared by 0 bases and J by 7 bases, with 18 bases between. CDR3 length: 17 amino acids. CDR3 nucleotide sequence: TGTGCCAGCAGTTTAGCCTGGGTTAACAGGGCGGACGGGGAGCTGTTTTTT. Amino acids: CASSLAWVNRADGELFF.

In its sample, this clonotype was seen many times. This sequence joins TRBV7-6 and TRBJ1-1; D is undetermined. The CDR3 runs 15 residues. Trimming pared 1 base from V and 0 bases from J, leaving 9 bases between. The germline CDR1 and CDR2 sequences are SGHVS and FNYEAQ. The CDR3 region has the DNA TGTGCCAGCAGCTTAGTAAAGGGAATGAACACTGAAGCTTTCTTT. Translating gives CASSLVKGMNTEAFF. The variable domain in full, completed from reference TRBV7-6 and TRBJ1-1, reads GAGVSQSPRYKVTKRGQDVALRCDPISGHVSLYWYRQALGQGPEFLTYFNYEAQQDKSGLPNDRFSAERPEGSISTLTIQRTEQRDSAMYRCASSLVKGMNTEAFFGQGTRLTVV.

This clonotype was counted at least ten times. The rearrangement links TRBV5-1 to TRBJ2-5, with D possibly being TRBD2 (6 bases). Trimming removed 0 bases at V and 1 base at J, with 10 bases between. The germline V gene encodes CDR1 SGHRS and CDR2 YFSETQ. This CDR3 is 15 amino acids long. In nucleotides, the CDR3 is TGCGCCAGCAGCTTGGGGCGGGGATTCCAAGAGACCCAGTACTTC. This translates into CASSLGRGFQETQYF.

The chain combines TRBV7-9 with TRBJ2-7; D is undetermined. Germline values: CDR1 SEHNR, CDR2 FQNEAQ (reference sequence). CDR3 length: 14 residues. The V end was cut by 6 bases, the J end by 6 bases, with 18 bases between. In DNA form, the CDR3 reads TGTGCCAGCAGTTCCACGGGTAAAGAGAGCGAGCAGTACTTC. Translated, it gives CASSSTGKESEQYF. Drawing the rest from reference TRBV7-9 and TRBJ2-7, the complete variable domain is DTGVSQNPRHKITKRGQNVTFRCDPISEHNRLYWYRQTLGQGPEFLTYFQNEAQLEKSRLLSDRFSAERPKGSFSTLEIQRTEQGDSAMYLCASSSTGKESEQYFGPGTRLTVT.